This is a list of T cell receptor beta chains from one sample in a study of blood T cell repertoires in COVID-19. Generated by immunoSEQ multiplex PCR, the TCRdb table keeps only in-frame clones and is missing some. The table lists more than 95,000 clones, approximately 86% of them singletons. Sequencing was carried out using peripheral blood. The receptors come from a woman aged 60-75 years in a cohort sampled during active or convalescent COVID-19. Both conserved end residues are trimmed from each CDR3. Each record gives: J gene, V gene, CDR3 protein.

>TRBJ1-1|TRBV5-6
ASSLASGAGMNTEAF
>TRBJ2-1|TRBV18
ASSHSGGPHEQF
>TRBJ1-5|TRBV19
ASSTQGVSNQPQH
>TRBJ1-2|TRBV5-6
ASSSRGGQGAIYGYT
>TRBJ1-2|TRBV5-1
ASSLGDRPNYGYT
>TRBJ1-3|TRBV10-3
AMGGSGNTIY
>TRBJ2-3|TRBV4-1
ASSPFGREDTDTQY
>TRBJ1-5|TRBV4-1
ASSPQGARSNQPQH
>TRBJ1-6|TRBV2
ASSPRTGENSPLH
>TRBJ1-2|TRBV7-9
ASSLGQGRDYGYT
>TRBJ1-3|TRBV4-2
ASSQDVQGTGNTIY
>TRBJ2-2|TRBV18
ASSPGLALGGRELF
>TRBJ2-6|TRBV11-3
ASSPGQGDSGANVLT
>TRBJ1-1|TRBV27
ASRTSGTGIEAF
>TRBJ1-1|TRBV7-9
ASSWTGGGTEAF
>TRBJ2-1|TRBV7-7
ASSLSRINEQF
>TRBJ2-1|TRBV7-3
ASSKAGGQSEQF
>TRBJ1-1|TRBV19
ASREGGWTEAF
>TRBJ2-5|TRBV9
ASSVGSEETQY
>TRBJ2-7|TRBV7-8
ASSRGLAGTYEQY
>TRBJ2-2|TRBV7-2
ASSLAGVGHTGELF
>TRBJ1-4|TRBV7-2
ASSFRQGNEKLF
>TRBJ1-2|TRBV6-5
ASSQGQVHGYT
>TRBJ1-6|TRBV19
ASSIGVLDNSPLH
>TRBJ1-5|TRBV5-1
ASSLDRFQPQH
>TRBJ1-2|TRBV5-1
ASSLAGTGNRDGYT
>TRBJ2-3|TRBV6-6
ASSYSAGGPDTQY
>TRBJ2-1|TRBV6-5
ATQFEGGTYNEQF
>TRBJ1-1|TRBV19
ATLGTGGRGNTEAF
>TRBJ1-2|TRBV19
ASKAADLYGYT
>TRBJ1-2|TRBV4-1
ASSQVWRGDYGYT
>TRBJ1-2|TRBV30
AWEGGKGYT
>TRBJ2-2|TRBV7-9
ASTPSALAGVPNTGELF
>TRBJ2-2|TRBV28
ASSSQGARTGELF
>TRBJ2-7|TRBV4-2
ASSHHGKGPYEQY
>TRBJ1-5|TRBV15
ATSRAMSNNQPQH
>TRBJ2-2|TRBV29-1
SADRANTGELF
>TRBJ2-1|TRBV24-1
ATRGSGTRGNEQF
>TRBJ2-7|TRBV6-1
ASSEGRGVGYEQY
>TRBJ2-7|TRBV6-5
ASSLRGDSYEQY
>TRBJ2-1|TRBV5-1
ASSLAPSGGWNEQF
>TRBJ2-3|TRBV27
ASSQRGEWVYGTDTQY
>TRBJ2-7|TRBV12-3/TRBV12-4
ASSPWTRGEQY
>TRBJ1-2|TRBV9
ASSVGQSINYGYT
>TRBJ2-2|TRBV27
ASSLSPGQDTGELF
>TRBJ2-5|TRBV6-5
ASSPPGGQETQY
>TRBJ1-6|TRBV10-3
AISEGRGTSPLH
>TRBJ2-7|TRBV7-9
ASSFGRTAPYEQY
>TRBJ1-1|TRBV6-5
ASSYSPRADTEAF
>TRBJ2-1|TRBV4-2
ASSQSGGGVNEQF
>TRBJ1-2|TRBV29-1
SATSSLSNYGYT
>TRBJ1-3|TRBV4-1
ASSQDGQTGNTIY
>TRBJ1-3|TRBV19
ASVEFSGPSSGNTIY
>TRBJ1-1|TRBV19
ASSLVGANTEAF
>TRBJ1-1|TRBV10-3
ATLDSLNTEAF
>TRBJ2-3|TRBV2
ASSVSGSTDTQY
>TRBJ2-2|TRBV19
ASSIRTETGELF